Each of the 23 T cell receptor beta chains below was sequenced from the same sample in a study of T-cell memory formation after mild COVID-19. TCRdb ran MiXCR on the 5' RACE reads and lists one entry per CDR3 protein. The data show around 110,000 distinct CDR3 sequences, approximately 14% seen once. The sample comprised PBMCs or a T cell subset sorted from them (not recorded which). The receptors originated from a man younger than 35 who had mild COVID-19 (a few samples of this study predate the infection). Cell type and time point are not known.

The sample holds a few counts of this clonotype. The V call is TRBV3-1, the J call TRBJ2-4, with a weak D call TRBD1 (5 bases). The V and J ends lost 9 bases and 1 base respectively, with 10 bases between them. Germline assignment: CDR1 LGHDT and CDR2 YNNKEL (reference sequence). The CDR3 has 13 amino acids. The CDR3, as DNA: TGTGCCAGTACAAGGGGCGCCAAAAACATTCAGTACTTC. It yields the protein CASTRGAKNIQYF.

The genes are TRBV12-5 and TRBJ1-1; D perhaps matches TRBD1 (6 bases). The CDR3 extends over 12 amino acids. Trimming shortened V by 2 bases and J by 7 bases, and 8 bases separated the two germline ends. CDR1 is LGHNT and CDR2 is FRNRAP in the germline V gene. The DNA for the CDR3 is TGTGCTAGTGGTTTGACAGGGCGTGAAGCTTTCTTT. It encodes CASGLTGREAFF.

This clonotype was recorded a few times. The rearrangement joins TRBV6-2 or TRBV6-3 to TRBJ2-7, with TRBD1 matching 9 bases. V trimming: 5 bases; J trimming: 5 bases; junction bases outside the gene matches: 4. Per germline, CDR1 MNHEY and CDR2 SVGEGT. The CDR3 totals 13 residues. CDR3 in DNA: TGTGCCAGCAGTGGACAGGGGAAACACGAGCAGTACGTC. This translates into CASSGQGKHEQYV.

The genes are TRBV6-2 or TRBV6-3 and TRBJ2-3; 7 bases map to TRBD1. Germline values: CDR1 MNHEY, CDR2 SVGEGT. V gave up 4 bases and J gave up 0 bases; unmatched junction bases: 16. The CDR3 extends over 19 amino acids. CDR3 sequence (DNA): TGTGCCAGCAGTTTCCCCCGCATCCGTGGGACAGCTAGCACAGATACGCAGTATTTT. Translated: CASSFPRIRGTASTDTQYF.

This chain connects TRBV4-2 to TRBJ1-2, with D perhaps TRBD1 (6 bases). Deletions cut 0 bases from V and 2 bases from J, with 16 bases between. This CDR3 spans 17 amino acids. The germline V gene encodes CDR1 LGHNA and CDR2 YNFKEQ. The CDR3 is CASSQEYHPGANYGYTF. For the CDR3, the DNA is TGTGCCAGCAGCCAAGAATATCACCCAGGGGCCAACTATGGCTACACCTTC.

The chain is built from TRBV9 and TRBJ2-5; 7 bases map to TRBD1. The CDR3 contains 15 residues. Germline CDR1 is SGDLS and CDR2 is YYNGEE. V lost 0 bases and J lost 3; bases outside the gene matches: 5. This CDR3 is CASSVVGTAEETQYF. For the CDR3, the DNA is TGTGCCAGCAGCGTAGTTGGGACAGCAGAAGAGACCCAGTACTTC. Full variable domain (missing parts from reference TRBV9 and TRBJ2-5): DSGVTQTPKHLITATGQRVTLRCSPRSGDLSVYWYQQSLDQGLQFLIQYYNGEERAKGNILERFSAQQFPDLHSELNLSSLELGDSALYFCASSVVGTAEETQYFGPGTRLLVL.

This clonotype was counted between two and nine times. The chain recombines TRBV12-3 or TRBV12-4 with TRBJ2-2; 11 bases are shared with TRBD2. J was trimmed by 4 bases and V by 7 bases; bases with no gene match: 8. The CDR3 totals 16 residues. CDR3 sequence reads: CASNSLAGAVTGELFF. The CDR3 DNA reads TGTGCCAGCAACTCACTAGCGGGGGCTGTCACCGGGGAGCTGTTTTTT.

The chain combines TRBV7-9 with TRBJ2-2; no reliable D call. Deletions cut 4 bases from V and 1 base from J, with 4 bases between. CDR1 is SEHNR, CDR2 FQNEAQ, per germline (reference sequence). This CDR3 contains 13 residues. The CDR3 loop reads CASSWENTGELFF. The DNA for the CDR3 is TGTGCCAGCAGCTGGGAGAACACCGGGGAGCTGTTTTTT.

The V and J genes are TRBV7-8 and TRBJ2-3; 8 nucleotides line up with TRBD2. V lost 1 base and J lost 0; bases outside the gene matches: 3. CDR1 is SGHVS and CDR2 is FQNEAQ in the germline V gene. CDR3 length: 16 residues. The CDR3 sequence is CASSLGAGGSTDTQYF. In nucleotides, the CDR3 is TGTGCCAGCAGCTTAGGGGCGGGGGGAAGCACAGATACGCAGTATTTT.

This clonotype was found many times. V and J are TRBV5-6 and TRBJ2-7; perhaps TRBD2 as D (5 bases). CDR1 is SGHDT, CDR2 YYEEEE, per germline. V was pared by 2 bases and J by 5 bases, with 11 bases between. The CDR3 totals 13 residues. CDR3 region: CASSFFLRDEQYV. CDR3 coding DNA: TGTGCCAGCAGCTTCTTCCTGAGGGACGAGCAGTACGTC.

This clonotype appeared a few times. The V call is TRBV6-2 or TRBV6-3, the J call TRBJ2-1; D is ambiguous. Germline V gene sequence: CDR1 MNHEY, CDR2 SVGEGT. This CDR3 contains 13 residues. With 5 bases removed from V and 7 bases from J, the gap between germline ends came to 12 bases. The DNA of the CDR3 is TGTGCCAGCAGTAGTTCCGGGTTAAATGAGCAGTTCTTC. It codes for CASSSSGLNEQFF.

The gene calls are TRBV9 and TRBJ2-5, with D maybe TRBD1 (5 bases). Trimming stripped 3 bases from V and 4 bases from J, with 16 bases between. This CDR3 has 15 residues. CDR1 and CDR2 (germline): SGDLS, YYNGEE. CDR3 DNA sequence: TGTGCCAGCAGCGGGGGCGCAGGTGGGCTAGAGACCCAGTACTTC. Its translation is CASSGGAGGLETQYF.

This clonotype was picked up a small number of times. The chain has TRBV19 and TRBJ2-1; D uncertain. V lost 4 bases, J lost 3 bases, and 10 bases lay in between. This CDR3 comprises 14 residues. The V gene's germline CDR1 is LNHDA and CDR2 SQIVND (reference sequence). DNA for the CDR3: TGTGCCAGTAGTAGTTCCGGGTTCTACAATGAGCAGTTCTTC. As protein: CASSSSGFYNEQFF.

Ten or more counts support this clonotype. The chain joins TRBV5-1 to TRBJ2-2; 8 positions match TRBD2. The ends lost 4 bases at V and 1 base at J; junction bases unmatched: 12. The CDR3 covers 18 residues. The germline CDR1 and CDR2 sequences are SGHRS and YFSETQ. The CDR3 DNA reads TGCGCCAGCAGCAGCTATTATGCGGGGGGCCAGAACACCGGGGAGCTGTTTTTT. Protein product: CASSSYYAGGQNTGELFF.

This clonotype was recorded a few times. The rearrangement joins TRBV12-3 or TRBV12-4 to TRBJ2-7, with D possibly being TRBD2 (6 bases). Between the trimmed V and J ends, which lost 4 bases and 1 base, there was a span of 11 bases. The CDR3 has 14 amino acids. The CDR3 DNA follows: TGTGCCAGCAGTTGGGCTAGCGAATCCTACGAGCAGTACTTC. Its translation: CASSWASESYEQYF.

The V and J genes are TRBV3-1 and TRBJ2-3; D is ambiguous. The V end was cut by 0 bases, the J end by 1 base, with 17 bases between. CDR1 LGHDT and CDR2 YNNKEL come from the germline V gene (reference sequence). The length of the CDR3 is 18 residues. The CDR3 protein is CASSQDPRLFKGTDTQYF. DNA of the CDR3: TGTGCCAGCAGCCAAGACCCTAGACTGTTCAAGGGCACAGATACGCAGTATTTT.

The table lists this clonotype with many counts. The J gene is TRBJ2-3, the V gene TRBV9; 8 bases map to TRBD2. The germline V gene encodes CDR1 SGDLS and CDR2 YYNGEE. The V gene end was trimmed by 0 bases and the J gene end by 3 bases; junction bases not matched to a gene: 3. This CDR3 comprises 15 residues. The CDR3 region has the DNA TGTGCCAGCAGCGTAGGGGTAGCGGGGACAGATACGCAGTATTTT. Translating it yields CASSVGVAGTDTQYF.

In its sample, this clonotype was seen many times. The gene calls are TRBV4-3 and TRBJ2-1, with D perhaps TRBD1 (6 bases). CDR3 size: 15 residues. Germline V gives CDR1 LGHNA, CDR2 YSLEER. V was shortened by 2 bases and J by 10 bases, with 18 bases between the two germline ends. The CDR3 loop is CASSQLQGIPGEQFF. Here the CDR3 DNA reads TGCGCCAGCAGCCAACTCCAGGGGATCCCGGGGGAGCAGTTCTTC.

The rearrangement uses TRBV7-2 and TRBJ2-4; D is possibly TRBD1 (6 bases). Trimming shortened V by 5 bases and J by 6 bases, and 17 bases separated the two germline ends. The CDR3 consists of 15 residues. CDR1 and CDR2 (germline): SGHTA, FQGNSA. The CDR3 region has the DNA TGTGCCAGCAGCCAGGCCTCAGGGGCTGGAAACATTCAGTACTTC. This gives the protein CASSQASGAGNIQYF.

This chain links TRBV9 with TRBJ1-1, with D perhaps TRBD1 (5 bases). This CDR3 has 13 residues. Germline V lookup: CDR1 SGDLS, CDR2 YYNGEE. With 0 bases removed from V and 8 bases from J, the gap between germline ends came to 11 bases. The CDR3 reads CASSVGGLTEAFF. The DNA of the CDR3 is TGTGCCAGCAGCGTAGGGGGACTCACCGAAGCTTTCTTT.

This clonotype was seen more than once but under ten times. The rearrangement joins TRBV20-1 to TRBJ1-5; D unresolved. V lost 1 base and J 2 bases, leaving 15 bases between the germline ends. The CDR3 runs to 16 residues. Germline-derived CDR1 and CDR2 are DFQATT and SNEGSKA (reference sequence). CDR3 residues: CSARAIGRSGNQPQHF. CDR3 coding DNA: TGCAGTGCTAGAGCTATAGGCAGATCAGGCAATCAGCCCCAGCATTTT.

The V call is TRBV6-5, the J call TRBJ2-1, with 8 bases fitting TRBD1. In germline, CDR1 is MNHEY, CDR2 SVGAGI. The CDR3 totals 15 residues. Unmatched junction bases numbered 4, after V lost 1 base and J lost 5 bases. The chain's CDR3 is CASSYFGQGDNEQFF. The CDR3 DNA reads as TGTGCCAGCAGTTACTTTGGACAGGGAGACAATGAGCAGTTCTTC.

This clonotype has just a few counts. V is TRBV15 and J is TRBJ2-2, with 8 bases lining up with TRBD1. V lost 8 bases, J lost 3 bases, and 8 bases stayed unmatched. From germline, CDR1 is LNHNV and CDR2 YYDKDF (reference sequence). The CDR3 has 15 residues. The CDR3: CATRADREDTGELFF. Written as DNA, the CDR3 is TGTGCCACCCGGGCGGACAGGGAGGACACCGGGGAGCTGTTTTTT.